The 3 T cell receptor beta chains given below trace back to one sample, sequenced in a study of a mutant IDH1 vaccine in newly diagnosed glioma. Libraries were prepared by immunoSEQ multiplex PCR; TCRdb keeps only in-frame clonotypes and omits some of them. The data hold roughly 60,000 clones, with over 70% observed a single time. Their target antigens are unknown. Indicated time point: week 23, last vaccination. A single vaccine dose contained 300 ug of mutant IDH1 20-mer peptide, and topical imiquimod was used with it. The material was PBMCs, obtained from a glioma patient whose treatment included an IDH1 peptide vaccine. The receptors shown here come from a man in his forties or fifties with glioma.

This rearrangement joins TRBV15 to TRBJ1-4; no clear D gene. The CDR3 runs to 13 residues. Germline V CDR1 and CDR2: LNHNV, YYDKDF (reference sequence). Trimming took 0 bases from V and 12 from J, leaving 11 bases between them. The CDR3 is CATSRDYAEELFF. In nucleotides, the CDR3 is TGTGCCACCAGCAGAGATTACGCGGAGGAACTGTTTTTT. The whole variable domain, filled in from reference TRBV15 and TRBJ1-4, reads DAMVIQNPRYQVTQFGKPVTLSCSQTLNHNVMYWYQQKSSQAPKLLFHYYDKDFNNEADTPDNFQSRRPNTSFCFLDIRSPGLGDTAMYLCATSRDYAEELFFGSGTQLSVL.

This sequence joins TRBV7-9 and TRBJ2-5; unclear D gene. The CDR3 spans 12 residues. The germline CDR1 and CDR2 sequences are SEHNR and FQNEAQ (reference sequence). V lost 1 base and J lost 5, with 5 bases in between. The CDR3 DNA reads as TGTGCCAGCAGCTTAGGGTCGGAGACCCAGTACTTC. Protein sequence: CASSLGSETQYF.

In its sample, this clone was seen a few times. The chain employs TRBV25-1 and TRBJ1-1; D not resolved. This CDR3 contains 13 residues. Germline V gene data show CDR1 as MGHDK and CDR2 as SYGVNS. V was trimmed by 6 bases and J by 1 base, leaving 9 bases between them. The CDR3 loop is CASRSGENTEAFF. In DNA form, the CDR3 reads TGTGCCAGCAGGAGTGGGGAGAACACTGAAGCTTTCTTT. Full variable domain (outside the CDR3, taken from reference TRBV25-1 and TRBJ1-1): EADIYQTPRYLVIGTGKKITLECSQTMGHDKMYWYQQDPGMELHLIHYSYGVNSTEKGDLSSESTVSRIRTEHFPLTLESARPSHTSQYLCASRSGENTEAFFGQGTRLTVV.